The T cell receptor beta chain described here comes from a study of T cell changes during pregnancy in multiple sclerosis. Clones were sequenced by immunoSEQ multiplex PCR, and TCRdb holds only the in-frame ones, with some missing. The data show around 110,000 clones, roughly 92% seen once. The CDR3 length is 15 residues. Germline CDR1 reads MNHEY; CDR2 reads SMNVEV (reference sequence). Trimming cost V 6 bases and J 7 bases, with 21 bases left between them. The specimen comprised peripheral blood, sampled after pregnancy. The clonotype originates from a female donor with multiple sclerosis, enrolled in a pregnancy study. This sequence joins TRBV27 and TRBJ1-2; D unclear. This CDR3 reads CASSIGRVGVGGYTF. The CDR3 region has the DNA TGTGCCAGCAGCATAGGACGGGTCGGGGTAGGTGGCTACACCTTC.